This T cell receptor (beta chain) was captured in a study of neoadjuvant nivolumab and ipilimumab in lung cancer. As concerns this clone: Its antigen is as yet unknown.

The V and J ends lost 8 bases and 1 base respectively, with 8 bases between them. Looked up from germline, CDR1 is GTSNPN and CDR2 is SVGIG (reference sequence). The CDR3 loop spans 11 amino acids. Study results and limitations: Pathologic regression was not significantly tied to TCR clonality. From pretherapy to surgery, tumor richness and clonality rose with dual therapy. Pretherapy blood TCR richness correlated positively with resected tumor richness.

Repertoires were generated with immunoSEQ multiplex PCR, while TCRdb's copy carries only in-frame clones and drops some. The sample lists roughly 20,000 clones; around 82% were seen once. The chain uses TRBV30 and TRBJ1-1; the D is unclear. The sequences come from peripheral blood, collected before neoadjuvant nivolumab, alone or with ipilimumab. The sequence came from an adult with non-small cell lung cancer. CDR3 amino acids: CAGGGNTEAFF. CDR3 bases: TGTGCCGGAGGTGGGAACACTGAAGCTTTCTTT. Filled out from reference TRBV30 and TRBJ1-1, the complete variable domain reads SQTIHQWPATLVQPVGSPLSLECTVEGTSNPNLYWYRQAAGRGLQLLFYSVGIGQISSEVPQNLSASRPQDRQFILSSKKLLLSDSGFYLCAGGGNTEAFFGQGTRLTVV.